This T cell receptor beta chain was documented in a study of T-cell memory formation after mild COVID-19. Study outcomes and limitations: Mainly CM and EM harbored the contracting CD4+ clones; mainly EMRA harbored the CD8+ ones. Clones that shrank (day 15 to 85) were balanced CD4/CD8, whereas later expanders leaned CD4+.

Barcoded TCR alpha and TCR beta cDNA libraries with UMIs came from 5'RACE using constant-segment primers. TCRdb called the 5' RACE reads again in MiXCR, with one record for every CDR3 protein. The sample holds approximately 150,000 distinct CDR3 sequences; approximately 15% are singletons and the top ten take 13% to 15%. The CDR3 runs 14 residues. V was pared by 3 bases and J by 0 bases, with 9 bases between. Germline loops: CDR1 MNHEY, CDR2 SVGAGI. In regard to this clonotype: Its specificity is unknown.

The rearrangement links TRBV6-5 to TRBJ2-7; tentatively, D is TRBD2 (5 bases). The sequence derives from an adult woman who had mild COVID-19 (a few samples of this study predate the infection). Cell type and time point are not known. The sample was PBMCs or a T cell subset sorted from them (not recorded which). CDR3 nucleotides: TGTGCCAGCAGTTATACTGCGGGCTCCTACGAGCAGTACTTC. Protein: CASSYTAGSYEQYF.